This TCR beta chain is from a study of beta chain features in type 1 diabetes. Whole-study findings and limits: Sampled from patients, naive, central memory and Treg TCRB repertoires appeared more similar than those sampled from healthy donors.

The whole isolated RNA underwent reverse transcription, so sequencing captured expressed TCRB transcripts. Generated by immunoSEQ multiplex PCR, the TCRdb table keeps only in-frame clones and is missing some. The repertoire holds about 260,000 clones, with 68% as singletons. Concerning this clone itself: The antigen is undetermined.

CDR3 length: 13 residues. V shed 8 bases and J 5 bases; nucleotides not matched to a gene: 9. Per the germline V gene, CDR1 is SNHLY and CDR2 is FYNNEI. Sorting based on CD45RO/CCR7/CD25/CD127/CD95/CD27 separated CD4+ naive, central memory, regulatory and stem cell-like memory cells. This clonotype was obtained from a man aged 25-40 years in good health. The chain links TRBV2 to TRBJ2-7; 7 bases agree with TRBD1. Sequenced input: naive CD4+ T cells from blood. The CDR3 loop is CASSGTVENEQYF. As DNA, the CDR3 is TGTGCCAGCTCCGGGACAGTGGAGAACGAGCAGTACTTC.